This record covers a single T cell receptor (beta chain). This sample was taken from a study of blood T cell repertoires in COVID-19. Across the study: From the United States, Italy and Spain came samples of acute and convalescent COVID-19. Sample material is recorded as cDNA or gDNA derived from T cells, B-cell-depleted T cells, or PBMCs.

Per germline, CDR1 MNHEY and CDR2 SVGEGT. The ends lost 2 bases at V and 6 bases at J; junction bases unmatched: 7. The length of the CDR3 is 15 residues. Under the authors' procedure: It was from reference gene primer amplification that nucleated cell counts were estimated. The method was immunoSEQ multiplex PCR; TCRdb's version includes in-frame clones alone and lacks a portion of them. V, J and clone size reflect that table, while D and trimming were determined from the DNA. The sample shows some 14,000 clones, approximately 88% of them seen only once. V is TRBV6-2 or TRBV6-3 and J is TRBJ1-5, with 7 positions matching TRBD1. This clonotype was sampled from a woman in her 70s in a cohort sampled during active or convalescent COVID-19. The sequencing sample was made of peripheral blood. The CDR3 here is CASSYKRGQSQPQHF. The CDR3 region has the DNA TGTGCCAGCAGTTACAAAAGGGGGCAAAGTCAGCCCCAGCATTTT.